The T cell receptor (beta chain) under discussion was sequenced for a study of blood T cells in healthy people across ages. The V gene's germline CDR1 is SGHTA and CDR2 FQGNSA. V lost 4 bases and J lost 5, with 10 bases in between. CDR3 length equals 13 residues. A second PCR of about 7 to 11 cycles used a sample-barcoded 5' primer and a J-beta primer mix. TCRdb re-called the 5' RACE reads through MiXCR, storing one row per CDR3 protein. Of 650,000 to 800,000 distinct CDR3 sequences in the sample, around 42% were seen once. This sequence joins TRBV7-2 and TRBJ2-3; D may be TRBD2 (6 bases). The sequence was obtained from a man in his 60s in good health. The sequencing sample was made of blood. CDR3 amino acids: CASSSGLKDTQYF. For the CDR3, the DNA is TGTGCCAGCAGCTCGGGACTGAAAGATACGCAGTATTTT.